This T cell receptor (beta chain) was sequenced during a study of cytomegalovirus exposure and HLA in healthy donors. Between the trimmed V and J ends, which lost 1 base and 4 bases, there was a span of 4 bases. CDR3 size: 12 residues. Germline CDR1 and CDR2: SGHTA and FQGNSA. This PCR relied on a set of 60 Vbeta primers and 13 Jbeta primers. As processed by the authors: Later reanalysis found around 84 million unique TCR beta chains, about 10 million of them shared. Libraries were prepared by immunoSEQ multiplex PCR; TCRdb keeps only in-frame clonotypes and omits some of them. That table supplies the V and J calls and clone size; D and trimming were determined from the DNA. The sample consists of 150,000 to 200,000 clones, roughly 80% of them appearing once.

Sequencing was done on a sample of PBMCs. The sequence derives from a man younger than 45 in good health and CMV-seropositive. V gene TRBV7-2 combines with J gene TRBJ2-5; the D is unclear. CDR3 residues: CASSLGRETQYF. CDR3 nucleotide sequence: TGTGCCAGCAGCTTAGGCAGAGAGACCCAGTACTTC.